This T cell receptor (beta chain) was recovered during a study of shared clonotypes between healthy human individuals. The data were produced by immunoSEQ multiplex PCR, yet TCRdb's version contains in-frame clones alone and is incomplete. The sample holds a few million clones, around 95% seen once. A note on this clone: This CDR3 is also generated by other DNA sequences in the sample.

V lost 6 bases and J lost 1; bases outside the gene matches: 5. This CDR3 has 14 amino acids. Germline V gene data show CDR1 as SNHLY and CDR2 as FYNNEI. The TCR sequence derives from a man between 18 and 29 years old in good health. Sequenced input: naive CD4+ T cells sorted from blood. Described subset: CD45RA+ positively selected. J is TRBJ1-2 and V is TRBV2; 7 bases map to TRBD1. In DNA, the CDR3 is TGTGCCAGCAGCGTGGGACAGATTAACTATGGCTACACCTTC. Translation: CASSVGQINYGYTF.